These 32 T cell receptor beta chains originate from one sample sequenced in a study of cytomegalovirus exposure and HLA in healthy donors. The PCR contained 60 Vbeta and 13 Jbeta primers. Generated by immunoSEQ multiplex PCR, the TCRdb table keeps only in-frame clones and is missing some. This sample carries roughly 89,000 clones, 81% of them seen once, and the ten largest clones take around 2%. The sequenced material came from PBMCs. The source is a woman aged 25-40 years in good health and CMV-seronegative.

The chain uses TRBV4-1 and TRBJ1-4; D remains ambiguous. V was trimmed by 4 bases and J by 3 bases, leaving 18 bases between them. The CDR3 totals 17 residues. Per the germline V gene, CDR1 is MGHRA and CDR2 is YSYEKL. The DNA of the CDR3 is TGCGCCAGCAGCCTCCTGATCCTCGGGGTATCTAATGAAAAACTGTTTTTT. The encoded protein is CASSLLILGVSNEKLFF.

The chain links TRBV28 to TRBJ1-1, with 9 bases matching TRBD1. The V segment lost 5 bases and the J segment 5 bases; nucleotides outside the gene matches: 9. CDR3 size: 15 residues. CDR1 and CDR2 (germline): MDHEN, SYDVKM. CDR3 DNA: TGTGCCAGCAGTAACCGGGACAGGGTATATACTGAAGCTTTCTTT. Protein: CASSNRDRVYTEAFF. Combining the CDR3 with reference TRBV28 and TRBJ1-1 gives the whole variable domain DVKVTQSSRYLVKRTGEKVFLECVQDMDHENMFWYRQDPGLGLRLIYFSYDVKMKEKGDIPEGYSVSREKKERFSLILESASTNQTSMYLCASSNRDRVYTEAFFGQGTRLTVV.

As to this clone: At one end, the junction sequence differs from germline, possibly due to a read error. The chain links TRBV7-7 to TRBJ2-1; 9 nucleotides line up with TRBD1. CDR3 length: 14 residues. Germline CDR1 is SSHAT and CDR2 is FNYEAQ (reference sequence). The CDR3 DNA reads as TGTGCTAGCAGCCCCGGGACAGGGACCCTGAAGAAGTTCTTC. It is translated as CASSPGTGTLKKFF.

This chain uses TRBV11-2 with TRBJ1-6; 8 bases line up with TRBD1. The CDR3 runs to 13 residues. Germline CDR1 and CDR2: SGHAT and FQNNGV. Losses at the gene ends were 3 bases for V and 12 bases for J; bases not matched to a gene: 4. The CDR3 reads CASSLLDRGPLHF. CDR3 nucleotides: TGTGCCAGCAGCTTGCTAGACAGGGGACCCCTCCACTTT.

V and J are TRBV5-8 and TRBJ2-2; maybe TRBD2 (5 bases). The CDR3 has 16 residues. Germline V gene sequence: CDR1 SGHTS, CDR2 YDEGEE. The V end was cut by 2 bases, the J end by 0 bases, with 11 bases between. The CDR3 DNA reads TGTGCCAGCAGCTTCCCCACGGGAACGAACACCGGGGAGCTGTTTTTT. This codes for CASSFPTGTNTGELFF. Using reference TRBV5-8 and TRBJ2-2 for the parts outside the CDR3, the full variable domain is EAGVTQSPTHLIKTRGQQATLRCSPISGHTSVYWYQQALGLGLQFLLWYDEGEERNRGNFPPRFSGRQFPNYSSELNVNALELEDSALYLCASSFPTGTNTGELFFGEGSRLTVL.

The rearrangement uses TRBV28 and TRBJ2-1; 8 nucleotides align to TRBD1. V trimming: 6 bases; J trimming: 13 bases; junction bases outside the gene matches: 8. This CDR3 contains 12 residues. Germline V CDR1 and CDR2: MDHEN, SYDVKM. CDR3 loop: CASSRDRPLQFF. In DNA form, the CDR3 reads TGTGCCAGCAGCCGGGACAGGCCACTTCAGTTCTTC.

Remarks on this clone: One end of the junction does not line up with germline, which may come from a read error. This chain connects TRBV7-8 to TRBJ1-2; no reliable D call. The germline CDR1 and CDR2 sequences are SGHVS and FQNEAQ. The CDR3 extends over 12 amino acids. For the CDR3, the DNA is TGTGCCAGCAGCTTAGTTTCGGGTGGCTGCACCTTC. Amino acid sequence: CASSLVSGGCTF.

Concerning this clone itself: The junction departs from germline at one end; a sequencing error may be responsible. The V and J genes are TRBV7-9 and TRBJ1-1, with D hard to call. Germline CDR1 is SEHNR and CDR2 is FQNEAQ (reference sequence). The CDR3 has 12 residues. CDR3 residues: CSSSLVRTEAFF. The CDR3 DNA reads TGTTCCAGCAGCTTAGTTCGGACTGAAGCTTTCTTT.

The chain is built from TRBV4-2 and TRBJ2-1, with 12 bases matching TRBD2. The germline V gene has CDR1 LGHNA and CDR2 YNFKEQ. With 4 bases clipped from V and 6 bases from J, the junction kept 7 bases outside the gene matches. CDR3 length: 16 amino acids. The CDR3 DNA sequence: TGTGCCAGCAGCCGACCCGGACTAGCGGGAATCAATGAGCAGTTCTTC. It encodes CASSRPGLAGINEQFF.

The sample holds a few counts of this clone. The chain links TRBV30 to TRBJ1-4; D is possibly TRBD1 (5 bases). The V end was cut by 2 bases, the J end by 8 bases, with 18 bases between. Germline CDR1 and CDR2: GTSNPN and SVGIG (reference sequence). The CDR3 loop spans 15 amino acids. The CDR3 here is CAWSRGTPGGEKLFF. The CDR3 coding sequence is TGTGCCTGGAGTCGCGGGACCCCCGGGGGAGAAAAACTGTTTTTT.

The chain couples TRBV19 to TRBJ2-5, with D tentatively TRBD1 (5 bases). V lost 4 bases, J lost 7 bases, and 10 bases lay in between. Per germline, CDR1 LNHDA and CDR2 SQIVND (reference sequence). The CDR3 consists of 12 residues. The CDR3, as DNA: TGTGCCAGTAGTACCCAGGGCGTGACCCAGTACTTC. Residues: CASSTQGVTQYF.

The chain carries TRBV10-3 and TRBJ1-1, with TRBD1 matching over 8 bases. There are 16 residues in the CDR3. The J segment lost 6 bases and the V segment lost 0 bases, leaving 9 bases of the junction unmatched. Germline V gene data show CDR1 as ENHRY and CDR2 as SYGVKD. Written as DNA, the CDR3 is TGTGCCATCAGTGAGTCTTTGACAGGGGTGGTTGCTGAAGCTTTCTTT. Amino acid sequence: CAISESLTGVVAEAFF.

This rearrangement joins TRBV29-1 to TRBJ1-2, with 9 bases aligning to TRBD1. The CDR3 has 15 residues. Losses at the gene ends were 0 bases for V and 8 bases for J; bases not matched to a gene: 10. Germline-derived CDR1 and CDR2 are SQVTM and ANQGSEA. CDR3 loop: CSVEEMDRGSIGYTF. CDR3 DNA sequence: TGCAGCGTTGAAGAGATGGACAGGGGTTCGATCGGCTACACCTTC.

CDR3 coding DNA: TGTGCCAGCAGTTACTCGCCCCTAGCGTACCAAGAGACCCAGTACTTC. Protein: CASSYSPLAYQETQYF. This chain joins TRBV6-5 and TRBJ2-5; TRBD2 might be the D (6 bases). Germline assignment: CDR1 MNHEY and CDR2 SVGAGI. The CDR3 extends over 16 amino acids. The V and J ends lost 0 bases and 0 bases respectively, with 11 bases between them.

In nucleotides, the CDR3 is TGTGCCAGCAGTTACGAGGCTAGCGGCCTCAATGAGCAGTTCTTC. The encoded protein is CASSYEASGLNEQFF. The rearrangement uses TRBV6-5 and TRBJ2-1; 7 positions match TRBD2. The V gene end was trimmed by 2 bases and the J gene end by 6 bases; junction bases not matched to a gene: 7. CDR1 and CDR2 from the germline V gene are MNHEY and SVGAGI. The CDR3 contains 15 residues.

The V and J genes are TRBV9 and TRBJ1-3, with D possibly matching TRBD1 (5 bases). The CDR3 length is 13 residues. V dropped 2 bases and J dropped 2 bases, with 5 bases sitting between them. Per germline, CDR1 SGDLS and CDR2 YYNGEE. The CDR3 DNA follows: TGTGCCAGCAGCGTGGACACTGGAAACACCATATATTTT. This sequence encodes CASSVDTGNTIYF.

The rearrangement links TRBV27 to TRBJ2-7; D is unclear. Germline loops: CDR1 MNHEY, CDR2 SMNVEV (reference sequence). V gave up 1 base and J gave up 6 bases, with 13 bases separating them. CDR3 length equals 14 residues. CDR3 nucleotide sequence: TGTGCCAGCAGTTTATGGTCCACAGATAGCGAGCAGTACTTC. Protein product: CASSLWSTDSEQYF.

The genes are TRBV5-5 and TRBJ2-3; TRBD2 might be the D (6 bases). The V end lost 1 base, the J end lost 1 base, and 13 bases lay between the germline ends. The germline V gene has CDR1 SGHKS and CDR2 YYEKEE (reference sequence). The CDR3 runs 16 residues. In DNA form, the CDR3 reads TGTGCCAGCAGCTTGAGGCGAGAGCGGGGCACAGATACGCAGTATTTT. Its translation is CASSLRRERGTDTQYF.

The chain employs TRBV19 and TRBJ2-5; possibly TRBD2 for D (6 bases). Germline lookup yields CDR1 LNHDA and CDR2 SQIVND (reference sequence). This CDR3 spans 16 amino acids. The V end lost 2 bases, the J end lost 5 bases, and 18 bases lay between the germline ends. The CDR3 sequence is CASSILPPGRMETQYF. For the CDR3, the DNA is TGTGCCAGTAGTATATTACCGCCGGGGAGGATGGAGACCCAGTACTTC. The full variable domain, in which reference TRBV19 and TRBJ2-5 provide the parts outside the CDR3, is DGGITQSPKYLFRKEGQNVTLSCEQNLNHDAMYWYRQDPGQGLRLIYYSQIVNDFQKGDIAEGYSVSREKKESFPLTVTSAQKNPTAFYLCASSILPPGRMETQYFGPGTRLLVL.

The rearrangement links TRBV11-1 to TRBJ1-2, with TRBD1 identical over 12 bases. Germline V gives CDR1 SGHAT, CDR2 FQDESV (reference sequence). The CDR3 runs to 15 residues. V shed 3 bases and J 6 bases; nucleotides not matched to a gene: 5. DNA of the CDR3: TGTGCCAGCAGCTTGCCGGGACAGGGGGCGGATGGCTACACCTTC. It encodes CASSLPGQGADGYTF. Full variable domain (outside the CDR3, taken from reference TRBV11-1 and TRBJ1-2): EAEVAQSPRYKITEKSQAVAFWCDPISGHATLYWYRQILGQGPELLVQFQDESVVDDSQLPKDRFSAERLKGVDSTLKIQPAELGDSAMYLCASSLPGQGADGYTFGSGTRLTVV.

The chain uses TRBV10-3 and TRBJ2-7; 9 nucleotides agree with TRBD1. Germline V CDR1 and CDR2: ENHRY, SYGVKD. Unmatched junction bases numbered 28, after V lost 5 bases and J lost 5 bases. The CDR3 consists of 21 residues. The CDR3, as DNA: TGTGCCATCAGTAGGTTCCTTAGGGGGGGACAGGACGGGACAGGGAGCCACGAGCAGTACTTC. It yields the protein CAISRFLRGGQDGTGSHEQYF.

The chain has TRBV28 and TRBJ2-3; weak D call: TRBD1 (5 bases). The V gene's germline CDR1 is MDHEN and CDR2 SYDVKM. With 5 bases removed from V and 1 base from J, the gap between germline ends came to 7 bases. The CDR3 runs 13 residues. The CDR3 bases are TGTGCCAGCAGTGGGGCCGGCACAGATACGCAGTATTTT. It yields the protein CASSGAGTDTQYF.

The chain links TRBV30 to TRBJ1-5; 9 nucleotides match TRBD1. The V and J ends lost 1 base and 0 bases, in that order; junction bases with no gene match: 4. The CDR3 covers 16 residues. In germline, CDR1 is GTSNPN, CDR2 SVGIG (reference sequence). Here the CDR3 reads CAWSAGTGLSNQPQHF. The CDR3 bases are TGTGCCTGGAGTGCCGGGACAGGGCTTAGCAATCAGCCCCAGCATTTT.

This clone was observed once. The chain employs TRBV10-3 and TRBJ1-4, with D tentatively TRBD1 (5 bases). The CDR3 sequence is 13 residues long. CDR1 and CDR2 from the germline V gene are ENHRY and SYGVKD. V shed 11 bases and J shed 6 bases, with 16 bases lying between them. CDR3 sequence: CASRGSTHEKLFF. CDR3 nucleotides: TGTGCCTCAAGGGGCAGTACTCATGAAAAACTGTTTTTT.

The V call is TRBV28, the J call TRBJ2-5; tentatively, D is TRBD1 (6 bases). The last part of the DNA fits TRBJ2-7 better; the J call may be wrong. Germline V lookup: CDR1 MDHEN, CDR2 SYDVKM. This CDR3 is built from 14 residues. The CDR3 DNA reads TGTGCCAGCAGTTTTTCGGGACAACGTGACGAGCAGTACTTC. It translates to CASSFSGQRDEQYF.

This rearrangement joins TRBV1 to TRBJ1-1. TRBV1 constitutes a pseudogene. The CDR3 totals 17 residues. Written as DNA, the CDR3 is TGCACCAGCAGCCAAGATTCACGGGGGATAATGAACACTGAAGCTTTCTTT. It yields the protein CTSSQDSRGIMNTEAFF.

The V gene is TRBV4-1, the J gene TRBJ1-6, with D possibly being TRBD1 (5 bases). CDR1 is MGHRA, CDR2 YSYEKL, per germline. V was clipped by 1 base and J by 11 bases, with 6 bases between them. The CDR3 runs 12 residues. DNA for the CDR3: TGCGCCAGCAGCCAAGTGGGGCCACCCCTCCACTTT. Translated, it gives CASSQVGPPLHF.

J is TRBJ2-6 and V is TRBV27, with TRBD2 as a possible D gene (6 bases). With 8 bases removed from V and 1 base from J, the gap between germline ends came to 18 bases. Germline V gene data show CDR1 as MNHEY and CDR2 as SMNVEV (reference sequence). The CDR3 runs to 17 residues. The CDR3 DNA reads TGTGCCAGCGCTAAATTCGGGGGAGGATCTGGGGCCAACGTCCTGACTTTC. Its translation: CASAKFGGGSGANVLTF.

The gene calls are TRBV9 and TRBJ1-2; perhaps TRBD1 as D (6 bases). Germline V gives CDR1 SGDLS, CDR2 YYNGEE. Deletions cut 5 bases from V and 6 bases from J, with 29 bases between. This CDR3 has 18 amino acids. The CDR3 here is CASSMTPPRGQEYNGYTF. In DNA, the CDR3 is TGTGCCAGCAGTATGACCCCTCCGAGGGGACAAGAGTATAATGGCTACACCTTC.

The gene calls are TRBV28 and TRBJ2-7, with 7 positions matching TRBD2. The CDR3 is 15 residues long. Germline V gives CDR1 MDHEN, CDR2 SYDVKM. The V segment lost 5 bases and the J segment 3 bases; nucleotides outside the gene matches: 10. The CDR3 DNA is TGTGCCAGCAGTGTACCTAGCGGATTACTCTACGAGCAGTACTTC. This sequence encodes CASSVPSGLLYEQYF.

The J gene is TRBJ2-3, the V gene TRBV28; D perhaps matches TRBD2 (6 bases). The CDR3 is 16 residues long. V dropped 2 bases and J dropped 1 base, with 13 bases sitting between them. From germline, CDR1 is MDHEN and CDR2 SYDVKM. The CDR3 is CASSLGLARGTDTQYF. The CDR3 coding sequence is TGTGCCAGCAGTTTAGGGCTAGCGAGAGGCACAGATACGCAGTATTTT.

This chain connects TRBV2 to TRBJ2-7; 9 bases match TRBD2. V dropped 9 bases and J dropped 5; count of bases not matched to a gene: 11. The CDR3 is 14 residues long. Germline V CDR1 and CDR2: SNHLY, FYNNEI. CDR3 in DNA: TGTGCCAGTCGGGGGGGCGGGAGGGCCCACGAGCAGTACTTC. Amino acid sequence: CASRGGGRAHEQYF. Complete variable domain (other parts from reference TRBV2 and TRBJ2-7): EPEVTQTPSHQVTQMGQEVILRCVPISNHLYFYWYRQILGQKVEFLVSFYNNEISEKSEIFDDQFSVERPDGSNFTLKIRSTKLEDSAMYFCASRGGGRAHEQYFGPGTRLTVT.